This TCR beta chain was identified during a study of blood T cell repertoires in COVID-19 (dated by TCRdb to about 2020). With respect to the entire study: The collaborator samples originated in the United States, Italy and Spain and spanned the acute and convalescent phases of COVID-19. The dataset comprised deeply sampled blood TCRbeta repertoires from subjects exposed to, actively infected with, or recovered from COVID-19. HLA class I and class II types, where available, came from metadata supplied by the sample provider rather than from assay-based typing. The prospective study material was composed of cDNA or gDNA derived from T cells, B-cell-depleted T cells, or PBMCs. The samples were drawn from two sources: the first 160 participants of the ongoing ImmuneRACE study, and some 1,300 subjects contributed by 6 global collaborators. The repertoires were released in a freely available public database meant as a resource for research on the immune response to SARS-CoV-2. The sample metadata nearly always contained a de-identified subject ID, COVID-19 status, age in years and sex.

A word on this clone: It has no known antigen specificity. Per-base qualities were not stored, and no clone one base away is much larger.

V gives up 2 bases and J gives up 4 bases, and the segment between their germline ends measures 9 bases. Per the germline V gene, WSHSY is the CDR1 and SAAADI is the CDR2. From its cysteine to its valine, the CDR3 spans 13 amino acids. The kept DNA is CDR3 alone, 39 bases in frame from the first base. The immunoSEQ Assay, a bias-controlled multiplex PCR, was used to amplify TCRbeta CDR3 regions from genomic DNA. On the authors' methods: The number of nucleated cells in each sample was estimated from the amplification of reference gene primers within the assay. To quantify the absolute abundance of each unique TCRbeta CDR3 rearrangement, sequence reads were collapsed and filtered. Productive Simpson clonality was computed per sample as the square root of Simpson's diversity index over productive rearrangements. TCRdb re-hosts the immuneACCESS table, in-frame sequences only. Its copies lack some clones; in the studies checked, an unresolved V gene accounts for under half of them, and the cause for the rest is not known. V and J calls and clone size are as listed in that table; D and trimming were resolved from the DNA. Across this sample there are 450,000 to 500,000 clones, with approximately 86% seen only once. Of the sample, approximately 8% falls within the top ten clones.

Enrolling through a virtual design, the prospective study's participants ranged in age from roughly 18 to 90 years and lived across more than 20 United States geographic areas. To assign participants to cohorts, the prospective study relied on clinical history that participants themselves reported in a screening survey and a study questionnaire. ImmuneRACE Cohort 3 recovered participants were defined by two consecutive negative NP/OP PCR tests, healthcare professional clearance, or symptom resolution. Mobile phlebotomists in the prospective study collected whole blood, serum and a nasopharyngeal or oropharyngeal swab from every participant. Over a roughly 2-month period, participants in the prospective study had the option of providing additional blood draws and questionnaires. Before DNA extraction, blood samples from the prospective study were shipped at room temperature or frozen. Results and caveats for the whole study, not just this receptor: The amount of clinical and demographic metadata varied by source and participant and was provided uncurated.

Source material: PBMCs or T cells enriched from blood (not recorded which). The clonotype originates from a woman aged 60-75 years who had recovered from COVID-19. The V gene is TRBV10-2 and the J gene is TRBJ2-7; a weak D assignment points to TRBD2 (6 bases agree). The CDR3 corresponds to CASSEPGLYEQYV. The DNA sequence reads TGCGCCAGCAGTGAGCCGGGACTGTACGAGCAGTACGTC.